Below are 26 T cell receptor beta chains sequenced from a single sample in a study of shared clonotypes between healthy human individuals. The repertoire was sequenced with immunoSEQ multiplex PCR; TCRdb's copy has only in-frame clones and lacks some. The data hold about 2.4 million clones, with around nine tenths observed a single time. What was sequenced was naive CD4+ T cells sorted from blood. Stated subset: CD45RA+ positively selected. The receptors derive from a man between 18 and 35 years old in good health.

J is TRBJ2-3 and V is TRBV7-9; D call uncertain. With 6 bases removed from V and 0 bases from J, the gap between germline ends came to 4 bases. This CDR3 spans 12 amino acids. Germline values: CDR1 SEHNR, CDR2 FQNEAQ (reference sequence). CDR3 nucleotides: TGTGCCAGCAGGGACAGCACAGATACGCAGTATTTT. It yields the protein CASRDSTDTQYF.

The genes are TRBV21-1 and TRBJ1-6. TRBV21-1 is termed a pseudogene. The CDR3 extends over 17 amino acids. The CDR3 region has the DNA TGTGCCAGCAGCAAATGTTGGGGGATATTCTTGGATTCACCCCTCCACTTT. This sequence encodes CASSKCWGIFLDSPLHF.

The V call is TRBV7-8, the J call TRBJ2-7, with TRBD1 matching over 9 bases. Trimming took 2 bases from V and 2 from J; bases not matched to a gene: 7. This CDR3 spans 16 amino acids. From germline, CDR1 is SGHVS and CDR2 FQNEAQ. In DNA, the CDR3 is TGTGCCAGCAGCTTACGCTTTGGGGACAGGGCCTACGAGCAGTACTTC. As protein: CASSLRFGDRAYEQYF.

The CDR3 loop reads CASSLGGLTGELFF. Written as DNA, the CDR3 is TGTGCCAGCAGTTTAGGGGGGCTTACCGGGGAGCTGTTTTTT. The rearrangement uses TRBV28 and TRBJ2-2; D tentatively fits TRBD1 or TRBD2 (6 bases each). CDR1 and CDR2 from the germline V gene are MDHEN and SYDVKM. This CDR3 has 14 residues. V was shortened by 2 bases and J by 5 bases, with 9 bases between the two germline ends.

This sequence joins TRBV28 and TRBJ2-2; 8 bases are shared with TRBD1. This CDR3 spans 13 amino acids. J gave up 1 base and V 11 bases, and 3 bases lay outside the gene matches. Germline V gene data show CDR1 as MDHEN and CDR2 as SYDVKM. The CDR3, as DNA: TGTGCCGGCGGACAGGGGAACACCGGGGAGCTGTTTTTT. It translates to CAGGQGNTGELFF.

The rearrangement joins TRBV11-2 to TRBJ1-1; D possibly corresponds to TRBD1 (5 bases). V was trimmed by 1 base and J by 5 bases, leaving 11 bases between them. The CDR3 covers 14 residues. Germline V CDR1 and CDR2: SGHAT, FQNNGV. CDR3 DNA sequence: TGTGCCAGCAGCTTAGTAGGGGCCCGGACTGAAGCTTTCTTT. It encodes CASSLVGARTEAFF.

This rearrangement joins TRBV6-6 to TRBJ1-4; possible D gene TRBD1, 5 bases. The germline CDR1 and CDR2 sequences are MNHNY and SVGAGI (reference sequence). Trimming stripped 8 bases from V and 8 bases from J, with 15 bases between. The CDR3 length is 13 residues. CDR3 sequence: CASLWGIREKLFF. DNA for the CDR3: TGTGCCAGCCTCTGGGGCATACGGGAAAAACTGTTTTTT.

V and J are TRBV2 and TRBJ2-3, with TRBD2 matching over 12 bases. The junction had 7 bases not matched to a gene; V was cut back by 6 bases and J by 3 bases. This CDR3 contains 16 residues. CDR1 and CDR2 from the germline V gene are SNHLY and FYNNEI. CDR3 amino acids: CASRASGRARTDTQYF. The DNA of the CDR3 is TGTGCCAGCAGGGCTAGCGGGAGGGCCCGGACAGATACGCAGTATTTT.

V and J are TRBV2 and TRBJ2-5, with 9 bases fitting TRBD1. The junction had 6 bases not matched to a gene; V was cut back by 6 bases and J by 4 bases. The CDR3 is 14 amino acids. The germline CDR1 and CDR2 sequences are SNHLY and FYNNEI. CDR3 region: CASRSQGAGETQYF. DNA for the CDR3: TGTGCCAGCAGATCACAGGGGGCTGGAGAGACCCAGTACTTC.

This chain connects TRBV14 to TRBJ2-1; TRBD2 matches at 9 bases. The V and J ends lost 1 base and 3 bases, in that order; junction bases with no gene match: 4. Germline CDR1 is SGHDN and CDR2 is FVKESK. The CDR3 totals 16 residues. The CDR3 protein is CASSQVSGGNYNEQFF. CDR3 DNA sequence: TGTGCCAGCAGCCAAGTGAGCGGGGGGAACTACAATGAGCAGTTCTTC.

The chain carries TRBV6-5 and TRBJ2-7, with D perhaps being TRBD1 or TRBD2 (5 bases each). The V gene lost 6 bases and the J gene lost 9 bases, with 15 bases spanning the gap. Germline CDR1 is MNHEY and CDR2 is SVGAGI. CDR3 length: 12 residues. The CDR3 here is CASRAPGTRQYF. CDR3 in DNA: TGTGCCAGCAGAGCTCCCGGGACGAGGCAGTACTTC.

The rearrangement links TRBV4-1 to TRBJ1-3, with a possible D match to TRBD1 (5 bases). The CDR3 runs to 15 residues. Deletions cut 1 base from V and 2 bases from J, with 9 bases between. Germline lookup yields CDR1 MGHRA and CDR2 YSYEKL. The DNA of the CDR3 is TGCGCCAGCAGCCAAGCTTCAGGGACTGGAAACACCATATATTTT. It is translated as CASSQASGTGNTIYF.

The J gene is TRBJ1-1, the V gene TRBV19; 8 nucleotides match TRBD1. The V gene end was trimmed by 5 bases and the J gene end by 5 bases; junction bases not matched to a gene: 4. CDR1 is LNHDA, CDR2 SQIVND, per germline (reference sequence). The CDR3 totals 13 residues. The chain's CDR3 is CASSPRTGTEAFF. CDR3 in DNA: TGTGCCAGTAGTCCTCGGACAGGGACTGAAGCTTTCTTT. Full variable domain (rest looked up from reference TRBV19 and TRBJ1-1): DGGITQSPKYLFRKEGQNVTLSCEQNLNHDAMYWYRQDPGQGLRLIYYSQIVNDFQKGDIAEGYSVSREKKESFPLTVTSAQKNPTAFYLCASSPRTGTEAFFGQGTRLTVV.

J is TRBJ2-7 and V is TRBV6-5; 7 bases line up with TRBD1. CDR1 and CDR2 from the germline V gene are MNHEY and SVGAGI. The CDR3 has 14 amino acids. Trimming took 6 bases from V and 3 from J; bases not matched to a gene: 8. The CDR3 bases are TGTGCCAGCAGCAAATACAGGGGTGTCTACGAGCAGTACTTC. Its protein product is CASSKYRGVYEQYF.

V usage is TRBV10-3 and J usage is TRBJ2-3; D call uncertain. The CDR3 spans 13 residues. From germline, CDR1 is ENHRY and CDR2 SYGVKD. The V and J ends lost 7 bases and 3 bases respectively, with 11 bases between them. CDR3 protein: CAITLGGTDTQYF. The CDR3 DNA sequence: TGTGCCATCACCCTAGGTGGGACAGATACGCAGTATTTT.

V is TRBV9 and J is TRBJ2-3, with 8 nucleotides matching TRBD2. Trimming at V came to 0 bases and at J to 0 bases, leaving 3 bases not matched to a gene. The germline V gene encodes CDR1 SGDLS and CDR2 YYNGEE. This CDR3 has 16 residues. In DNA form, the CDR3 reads TGTGCCAGCAGCGTAGGGATAGCGGGAAGCACAGATACGCAGTATTTT. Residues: CASSVGIAGSTDTQYF.

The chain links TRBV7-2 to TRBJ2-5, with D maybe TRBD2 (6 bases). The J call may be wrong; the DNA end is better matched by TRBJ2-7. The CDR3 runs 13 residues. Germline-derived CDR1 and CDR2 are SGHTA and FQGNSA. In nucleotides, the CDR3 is TGTGCCAGCAGCGCGGAGGGCCTCTACGAGCAGTACTTC. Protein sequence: CASSAEGLYEQYF.

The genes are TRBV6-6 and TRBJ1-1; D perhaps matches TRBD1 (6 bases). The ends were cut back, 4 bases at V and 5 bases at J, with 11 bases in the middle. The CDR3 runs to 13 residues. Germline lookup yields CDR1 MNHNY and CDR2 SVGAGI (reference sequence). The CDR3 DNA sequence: TGTGCCAGCAGTTCGAACAGGGTTACTGAAGCTTTCTTT. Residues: CASSSNRVTEAFF.

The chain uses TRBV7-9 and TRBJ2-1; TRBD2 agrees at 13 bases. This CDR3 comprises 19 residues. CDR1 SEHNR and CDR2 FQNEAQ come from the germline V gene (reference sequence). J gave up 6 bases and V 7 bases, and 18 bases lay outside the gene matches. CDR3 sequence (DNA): TGTGCCAGCACCAGAGGGACAGGAGGAACTAGCGGGAGGGCCAATGAGCAGTTCTTC. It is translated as CASTRGTGGTSGRANEQFF.

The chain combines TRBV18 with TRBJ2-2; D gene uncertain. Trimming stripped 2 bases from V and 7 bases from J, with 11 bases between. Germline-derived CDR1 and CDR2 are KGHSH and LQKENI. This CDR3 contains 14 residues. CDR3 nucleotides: TGTGCCAGCTCACCAGCCAACCCAAGCGGGGAGCTGTTTTTT. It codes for CASSPANPSGELFF.

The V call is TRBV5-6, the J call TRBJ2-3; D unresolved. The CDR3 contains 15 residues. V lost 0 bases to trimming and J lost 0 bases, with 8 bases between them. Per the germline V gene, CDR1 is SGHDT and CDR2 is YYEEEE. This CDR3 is CASSLGSASTDTQYF. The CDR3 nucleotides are TGTGCCAGCAGCTTGGGGAGTGCTAGCACAGATACGCAGTATTTT.

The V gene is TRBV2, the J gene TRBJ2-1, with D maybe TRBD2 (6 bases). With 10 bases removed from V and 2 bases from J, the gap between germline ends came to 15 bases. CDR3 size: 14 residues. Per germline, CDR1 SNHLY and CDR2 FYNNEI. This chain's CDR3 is CATLRLGPYNEQFF. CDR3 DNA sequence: TGTGCCACCCTCCGACTAGGGCCCTACAATGAGCAGTTCTTC. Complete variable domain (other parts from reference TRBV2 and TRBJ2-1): EPEVTQTPSHQVTQMGQEVILRCVPISNHLYFYWYRQILGQKVEFLVSFYNNEISEKSEIFDDQFSVERPDGSNFTLKIRSTKLEDSAMYFCATLRLGPYNEQFFGPGTRLTVL.

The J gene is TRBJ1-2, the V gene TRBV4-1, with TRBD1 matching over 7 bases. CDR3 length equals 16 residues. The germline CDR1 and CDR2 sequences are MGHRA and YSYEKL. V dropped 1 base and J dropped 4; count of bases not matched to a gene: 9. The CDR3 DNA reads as TGCGCCAGCAGCCAAGGGGGCGAGACAGGGATCTATGGCTACACCTTC. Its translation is CASSQGGETGIYGYTF.

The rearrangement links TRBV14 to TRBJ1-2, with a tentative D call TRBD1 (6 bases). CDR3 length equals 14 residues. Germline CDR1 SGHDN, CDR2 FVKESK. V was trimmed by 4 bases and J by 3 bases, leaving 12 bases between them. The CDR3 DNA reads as TGTGCCAGCAGCCTAGCCGGGACATACTATGGCTACACCTTC. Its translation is CASSLAGTYYGYTF.

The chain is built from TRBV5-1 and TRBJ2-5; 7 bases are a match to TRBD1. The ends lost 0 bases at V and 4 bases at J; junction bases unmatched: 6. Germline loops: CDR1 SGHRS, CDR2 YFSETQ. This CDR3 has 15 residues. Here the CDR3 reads CASSLGQGPGETQYF. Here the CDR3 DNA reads TGCGCCAGCAGCTTGGGACAGGGACCCGGAGAGACCCAGTACTTC.

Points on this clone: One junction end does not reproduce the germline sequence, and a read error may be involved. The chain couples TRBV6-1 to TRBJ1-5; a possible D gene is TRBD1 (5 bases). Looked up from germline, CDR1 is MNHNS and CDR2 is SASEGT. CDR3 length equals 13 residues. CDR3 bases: TGTGCCAGCAGTGAAGCTGGGCTCAGCCCTCAGGGTTTT. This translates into CASSEAGLSPQGF.